Each of the 27 T cell receptor beta chains below was sequenced from the same sample in a study of regulatory T cells in long-lasting Graves disease. The sample's time point: newly diagnosed GD, antithyroid drugs for less than 3 months. The authors made the TCR library using RNA they extracted from PBMCs. Library construction for TCR beta used iRepertoire HTBI primers and Arm-PCR of CDR3 regions. TCRdb analysed the multiplex PCR reads with MiXCR anew, one entry per CDR3 protein. The table lists 250,000 to 300,000 distinct CDR3 sequences, 15% to 20% of them singletons. These same data were also listed under a study on T cells in Graves' hyperthyroidism and ophthalmopathy.

The sequencing used peripheral blood mononuclear cells (PBMCs), collected at new diagnosis, from a patient treated with antithyroid drugs. The receptors shown here come from a woman aged 25-40 years with Graves disease.

The sample holds many counts of this clonotype. The chain recombines TRBV12-3 or TRBV12-4 with TRBJ2-5, with D possibly called TRBD1 or TRBD2 (6 bases each). V dropped 7 bases and J dropped 3 bases, with 12 bases sitting between them. The CDR3 loop spans 13 amino acids. CDR3 protein: CASILRGEETQYF. For the CDR3, the DNA is TGTGCCAGCATCTTAAGGGGGGAAGAGACCCAGTACTTC.

This clonotype has ten or more counts. This rearrangement joins TRBV4-1 to TRBJ2-1; TRBD1 matches at 8 bases. V lost 3 bases and J lost 7; bases outside the gene matches: 5. Germline lookup yields CDR1 MGHRA and CDR2 YSYEKL. The CDR3 is 14 amino acids. CDR3 loop: CASSHKGQDNEQFF. The CDR3 coding sequence is TGCGCCAGCAGCCACAAGGGACAGGATAATGAGCAGTTCTTC.

The chain joins TRBV6-1 to TRBJ2-6; 8 nucleotides agree with TRBD1. CDR1 is MNHNS, CDR2 SASEGT, per germline. This CDR3 is built from 19 residues. J was trimmed by 0 bases and V by 5 bases; bases with no gene match: 12. DNA for the CDR3: TGTGCCAGCAGTCCAACTCGACAGGGGTCTAGCTCTGGGGCCAACGTCCTGACTTTC. As protein: CASSPTRQGSSSGANVLTF.

This chain links TRBV7-2 with TRBJ2-1, with TRBD2 matching 13 bases. This CDR3 is 16 amino acids long. J gave up 5 bases and V 5 bases, and 6 bases lay outside the gene matches. Germline CDR1 and CDR2: SGHTA and FQGNSA. The CDR3 DNA is TGTGCCAGCAGCCGCACTAGCGGGGGGGCTGACAATGAGCAGTTCTTC. It translates to CASSRTSGGADNEQFF.

At least ten counts were recorded for this clonotype. The J gene is TRBJ1-1, the V gene TRBV10-3; D not resolved. Germline V gene lookup returns CDR1 ENHRY and CDR2 SYGVKD. CDR3 length equals 14 residues. V was trimmed by 2 bases and J by 1 base, leaving 8 bases between them. The CDR3 nucleotides are TGTGCCATCAGTGAGGCGGGGAGGAACACTGAAGCTTTCTTT. Translation: CAISEAGRNTEAFF.

This clonotype was detected many times. The chain is built from TRBV2 and TRBJ2-1; 13 bases agree with TRBD2. Germline CDR1 SNHLY, CDR2 FYNNEI. V shed 7 bases, J shed 0 bases, and the junction held 9 bases outside the gene matches. The CDR3 covers 18 residues. The CDR3 is CASTLGLAGTSSYNEQFF. DNA for the CDR3: TGTGCCAGCACCCTGGGACTAGCGGGGACGAGCTCCTACAATGAGCAGTTCTTC.

This clonotype was found many times. This chain uses TRBV7-9 with TRBJ1-1; D gene unclear. The CDR3 is made up of 15 amino acids. Looked up from germline, CDR1 is SEHNR and CDR2 is FQNEAQ (reference sequence). The V and J ends lost 5 bases and 1 base respectively, with 14 bases between them. This CDR3 is CASSGKGASNTEAFF. Here the CDR3 DNA reads TGTGCCAGCAGCGGAAAGGGAGCGTCGAACACTGAAGCTTTCTTT.

In its sample, this clonotype was seen a few times. This chain uses TRBV6-1 with TRBJ2-3, with D hard to call. The germline CDR1 and CDR2 sequences are MNHNS and SASEGT. Trimming pared 6 bases from V and 5 bases from J, leaving 12 bases between. The CDR3 spans 13 residues. CDR3 protein: CASRVSLGDTQYF. Here the CDR3 DNA reads TGTGCCAGCAGGGTCAGTCTGGGAGATACGCAGTATTTT.

This clonotype was counted at least ten times. The chain recombines TRBV18 with TRBJ2-3; 8 bases map to TRBD1. V lost 4 bases to trimming and J lost 1 base; unmatched junction nucleotides: 4. Germline CDR1 reads KGHSH; CDR2 reads LQKENI. The CDR3 is 15 amino acids. CDR3 sequence: CASSLQQGGTDTQYF. CDR3 sequence (DNA): TGTGCCAGCTCACTGCAACAGGGGGGCACAGATACGCAGTATTTT.

Ten or more counts support this clonotype. The V call is TRBV5-6, the J call TRBJ1-2; 9 bases are shared with TRBD1. Germline CDR1 reads SGHDT; CDR2 reads YYEEEE. The CDR3 has 14 amino acids. The junction had 4 bases not matched to a gene; V was cut back by 4 bases and J by 3 bases. The chain's CDR3 is CASSTDRGYYGYTF. The CDR3 region has the DNA TGTGCCAGCAGCACGGACAGGGGTTACTATGGCTACACCTTC.

The chain recombines TRBV7-9 with TRBJ2-7; D not resolved. Deletions cut 2 bases from V and 5 bases from J, with 7 bases between. The CDR3 spans 12 residues. Per germline, CDR1 SEHNR and CDR2 FQNEAQ (reference sequence). The CDR3 sequence is CASSLSSHEQYF. The CDR3 region has the DNA TGTGCCAGCAGCTTATCGTCCCACGAGCAGTACTTC.

This clonotype was seen ten or more times. This is likely a read error, given that the CDR3 carries no conserved phenylalanine or tryptophan at its end. This chain uses TRBV2 with TRBJ1-1; 8 bases line up with TRBD1. The CDR3 loop spans 12 amino acids. CDR1 and CDR2 from the germline V gene are SNHLY and FYNNEI. Trimming at V came to 10 bases and at J to 5 bases, leaving 6 bases not matched to a gene. This CDR3 reads CAKTGDRTEAFS. CDR3 nucleotides: TGTGCCAAGACAGGGGATAGGACTGAAGCTTTCTCT.

This clonotype was detected many times. This chain uses TRBV6-2 or TRBV6-3 with TRBJ2-7; D remains unclear. Germline values: CDR1 MNHEY, CDR2 SVGEGT. V was trimmed by 7 bases and J by 2 bases, leaving 15 bases between them. This CDR3 has 14 amino acids. This CDR3 is CASTRAGHTYEQYF. CDR3 bases: TGTGCCAGCACAAGAGCCGGTCATACCTACGAGCAGTACTTC.

This clonotype was detected ten times or more. The gene calls are TRBV2 and TRBJ1-2; D may be TRBD1 (5 bases). V lost 6 bases to trimming and J lost 0 bases, with 14 bases between them. Per the germline V gene, CDR1 is SNHLY and CDR2 is FYNNEI. This CDR3 spans 15 amino acids. CDR3 coding DNA: TGTGCCAGCAGGCTGCGGGGCTTTACTAACTATGGCTACACCTTC. Translation gives CASRLRGFTNYGYTF.

Ten or more counts support this clonotype. This chain connects TRBV10-3 to TRBJ2-1; D unresolved. Germline assignment: CDR1 ENHRY and CDR2 SYGVKD. The CDR3 loop spans 11 amino acids. The V end was cut by 3 bases, the J end by 6 bases, with 3 bases between. The CDR3 spells CAISDSNEQFF. In nucleotides, the CDR3 is TGTGCCATCAGTGACTCCAATGAGCAGTTCTTC.

There are many counts of this clonotype. The chain combines TRBV19 with TRBJ1-2; maybe TRBD1 (6 bases). The germline V gene has CDR1 LNHDA and CDR2 SQIVND (reference sequence). V lost 6 bases, J lost 7 bases, and 9 bases lay in between. The CDR3 is 11 residues long. The CDR3 bases are TGTGCCAGTAGGCAAGGGGGTGGCTACACCTTC. Amino acid sequence: CASRQGGGYTF.

This clonotype was seen ten or more times. The V gene is TRBV20-1, the J gene TRBJ2-7; D is undetermined. Trimming removed 2 bases at V and 1 base at J, with 9 bases between. The CDR3 has 13 amino acids. The germline V gene has CDR1 DFQATT and CDR2 SNEGSKA (reference sequence). The chain's CDR3 is CSARTTESYEQYF. The CDR3 coding sequence is TGCAGTGCTAGAACCACCGAGTCCTACGAGCAGTACTTC.

The V and J genes are TRBV20-1 and TRBJ1-2, with 9 bases identical to TRBD1. CDR3 length equals 14 residues. V trimming: 5 bases; J trimming: 4 bases; junction bases outside the gene matches: 8. Germline values: CDR1 DFQATT, CDR2 SNEGSKA (reference sequence). CDR3 loop: CSASGQGFSYGYTF. The CDR3 DNA is TGCAGTGCTTCGGGACAGGGCTTTAGCTATGGCTACACCTTC.

This clonotype was found many times. The rearrangement uses TRBV7-2 and TRBJ2-3, with a tentative D call TRBD2 (7 bases). The V gene's germline CDR1 is SGHTA and CDR2 FQGNSA. The CDR3 is 17 amino acids. The ends were cut back, 0 bases at V and 3 bases at J, with 16 bases in the middle. The CDR3 nucleotides are TGTGCCAGCAGCTTAGCGGCGGTCGGGGGGCCGACAGATACGCAGTATTTT. Protein product: CASSLAAVGGPTDTQYF.

J is TRBJ1-5 and V is TRBV20-1; D remains ambiguous. This CDR3 is built from 13 residues. Germline V lookup: CDR1 DFQATT, CDR2 SNEGSKA (reference sequence). The germline V and J ends were trimmed by 3 bases and 6 bases, with 12 bases remaining between them. The CDR3 loop reads CSASTVGGQPQHF. The CDR3 bases are TGCAGTGCTAGTACCGTCGGCGGTCAGCCCCAGCATTTT.

This clonotype was detected a few times. V usage is TRBV9 and J usage is TRBJ1-3; D is unclear. Trimming left V 0 bases short and J 0 bases short, with 7 bases between. This CDR3 has 15 residues. Germline V lookup: CDR1 SGDLS, CDR2 YYNGEE. CDR3 residues: CASSVAASSGNTIYF. As DNA, the CDR3 is TGTGCCAGCAGCGTAGCGGCGAGCTCTGGAAACACCATATATTTT.

This clonotype was found many times. This chain uses TRBV2 with TRBJ1-3; D call uncertain. Looked up from germline, CDR1 is SNHLY and CDR2 is FYNNEI. This CDR3 spans 17 amino acids. Trimming took 4 bases from V and 2 from J, leaving 18 bases between them. The CDR3 sequence is CASSGGEGILTGNTIYF. CDR3 in DNA: TGTGCCAGCAGTGGCGGCGAGGGTATTTTAACTGGAAACACCATATATTTT.

This clonotype occurred many times. The V gene is TRBV7-2, the J gene TRBJ1-1; D ambiguous. Trimming took 1 base from V and 11 from J, leaving 14 bases between them. This CDR3 has 13 amino acids. Germline assignment: CDR1 SGHTA and CDR2 FQGNSA. The CDR3 reads CASSLDGVLKAFF. In nucleotides, the CDR3 is TGTGCCAGCAGCTTAGATGGGGTGTTAAAGGCTTTCTTT. Filled out from reference TRBV7-2 and TRBJ1-1, the complete variable domain reads GAGVSQSPSNKVTEKGKDVELRCDPISGHTALYWYRQSLGQGLEFLIYFQGNSAPDKSGLPSDRFSAERTGGSVSTLTIQRTQQEDSAVYLCASSLDGVLKAFFGQGTRLTVV.

This clonotype appeared many times. The chain carries TRBV7-8 and TRBJ1-1; D is unresolved. Looked up from germline, CDR1 is SGHVS and CDR2 is FQNEAQ. This CDR3 has 13 amino acids. V shed 5 bases and J shed 6 bases, with 13 bases lying between them. The CDR3 here is CASSHSSFPEAFF. The CDR3 nucleotides read TGTGCCAGCAGCCATTCAAGTTTCCCTGAAGCTTTCTTT.

The V call is TRBV3-1, the J call TRBJ2-2; D gene ambiguous. V was shortened by 4 bases and J by 1 base, with 7 bases between the two germline ends. CDR1 is LGHDT, CDR2 YNNKEL, per germline (reference sequence). CDR3 length: 14 amino acids. The CDR3 loop is CASSLPRNTGELFF. In nucleotides, the CDR3 is TGTGCCAGCAGCCTTCCGCGGAACACCGGGGAGCTGTTTTTT. The variable domain in full, with the rest retrieved from reference TRBV3-1 and TRBJ2-2, is DTAVSQTPKYLVTQMGNDKSIKCEQNLGHDTMYWYKQDSKKFLKIMFSYNNKELIINETVPNRFSPKSPDKAHLNLHINSLELGDSAVYFCASSLPRNTGELFFGEGSRLTVL.

This clonotype was seen many times. V is TRBV24-1 and J is TRBJ2-5; TRBD1 matches at 7 bases. The J segment lost 1 base and the V segment lost 4 bases, leaving 2 bases of the junction unmatched. The length of the CDR3 is 14 residues. Germline CDR1 KGHDR, CDR2 SFDVKD. DNA of the CDR3: TGTGCCACCAGTGAAGGGACAGCCCAAGAGACCCAGTACTTC. This gives the protein CATSEGTAQETQYF.

This clonotype was seen repeatedly, ten times or more. The chain carries TRBV7-3 and TRBJ2-6, with TRBD1 matching over 12 bases. The CDR3 consists of 18 residues. Unmatched junction bases numbered 7, after V lost 4 bases and J lost 3 bases. Germline lookup yields CDR1 SGHTA and CDR2 FQGTGA. The CDR3: CASSSTGTGGFGANVLTF. The CDR3 region has the DNA TGTGCCAGCAGCTCGACCGGGACAGGGGGCTTTGGGGCCAACGTCCTGACTTTC.